This T cell receptor beta chain was identified in a study of T cells in Graves' hyperthyroidism and ophthalmopathy. It was RNA transcripts that yielded the amplified TCR beta CDR3 regions. Initially, a first-round RT-PCR of the TCR CDR3 employed the HTBI primer set. TCRdb fed the multiplex PCR reads into MiXCR, producing one record per CDR3 protein. Here the sample spans hundreds of thousands of distinct CDR3 sequences, roughly 14% being singletons. Study-level points and caveats: Blood also showed most of the thyroid clonotypes that were expanded above 0.001. Ophthalmopathy was told apart from stable hyperthyroidism by a 13 V-J model.

This clonotype was seen more than once but under ten times. Its matching antigen is unknown. V was trimmed by 4 bases and J by 4 bases, leaving 11 bases between them. The CDR3 sequence is 12 residues long. In germline, CDR1 is SQVTM, CDR2 ANQGSEA. The chain joins TRBV29-1 to TRBJ2-7; D may be TRBD1 (6 bases). This sequence originates from a woman in her twenties or thirties with Graves' hyperthyroidism. The sample was blood. CDR3 sequence (DNA): TGCAGCGTTGCTACAGGGAGTTACGAGCAGTACTTC. This translates into CSVATGSYEQYF.